This T cell receptor (beta chain) was observed in a study of CD8 T cells in ankylosing spondylitis. This clonotype was detected ten times or more. Preparation of TCR beta libraries was done by quantitative 5'-RACE with molecular barcodes. MiXCR, run by TCRdb on the 5' RACE reads, gives a single entry per CDR3 protein. The sample gives 380,000 or so distinct CDR3 sequences, around 20% of which show up once; about an eighth is in the top ten. Trimming pared 3 bases from V and 3 bases from J, leaving 15 bases between. This CDR3 spans 16 amino acids. This sequence was found in a male donor with ankylosing spondylitis or in good health (not recorded which). Sequencing input: blood, either unsorted or a sorted T cell fraction (not recorded which). The genes are TRBV12-3 or TRBV12-4 and TRBJ2-1; either TRBD1 or TRBD2 may supply D (7 bases each). Written as DNA, the CDR3 is TGTGCCAGCAGTTTGAAGGGAGGGGGCAACTACAATGAGCAGTTCTTC. This gives the protein CASSLKGGGNYNEQFF.